Detailed here is one T cell receptor (beta chain). Its antigen is not known. The data originate from a study of T cell responses to AZD1222 COVID-19 vaccine. Overall study results and limits: Spike-wide coverage was observed for vaccine-associated CD4 TCRs, with dominant responses at 160-218 and 743-854.

The method was immunoSEQ multiplex PCR; TCRdb's version includes in-frame clones alone and lacks a portion of them. The data show 100,000 to 150,000 clones, with 92% seen just once and 0.85% to 1.2% held by the top ten. There are 14 residues in the CDR3. Germline values: CDR1 GTSNPN, CDR2 SVGIG (reference sequence). V shed 5 bases and J 2 bases; nucleotides not matched to a gene: 5. The TCR originated in an adult who received the AZD1222 COVID-19 vaccine. The chain recombines TRBV30 with TRBJ1-3, with TRBD1 matching 8 bases. The sample was peripheral blood, taken 28 days after the second AZD1222 dose. CDR3 sequence: CAWGQGGAGNTIYF. The DNA of the CDR3 is TGTGCCTGGGGACAGGGAGGCGCTGGAAACACCATATATTTT.